The 24 T cell receptor beta chains below come from one sample, sequenced in a study of immune evolution from preneoplasia to lung adenocarcinoma. Libraries were prepared by immunoSEQ multiplex PCR; TCRdb keeps only in-frame clonotypes and omits some of them. The sample yields several thousand clones, about 80% seen once. The sample was FFPE lung adenocarcinoma in situ tissue. These receptors originate from a donor of 70 years or more with lung adenocarcinoma.

The CDR3 loop reads CASSLSWQYNEQFF. The CDR3 region has the DNA TGTGCCAGCAGCTTATCGTGGCAGTACAATGAGCAGTTCTTC. This chain joins TRBV11-2 and TRBJ2-1; D unclear. V lost 2 bases, J lost 4 bases, and 9 bases lay in between. The CDR3 has 14 residues. Germline V gene lookup returns CDR1 SGHAT and CDR2 FQNNGV.

The chain carries TRBV7-9 and TRBJ1-2, with TRBD1 as a possible D gene (5 bases). The CDR3 runs to 14 residues. Looked up from germline, CDR1 is SEHNR and CDR2 is FQNEAQ (reference sequence). V was clipped by 5 bases and J by 6 bases, with 16 bases between them. This CDR3 reads CASSEGVRADGYTF. CDR3 in DNA: TGTGCCAGCAGCGAAGGGGTCAGGGCGGATGGCTACACCTTC. Full variable domain (rest looked up from reference TRBV7-9 and TRBJ1-2): DTGVSQNPRHKITKRGQNVTFRCDPISEHNRLYWYRQTLGQGPEFLTYFQNEAQLEKSRLLSDRFSAERPKGSFSTLEIQRTEQGDSAMYLCASSEGVRADGYTFGSGTRLTVV.

This chain connects TRBV7-3 to TRBJ1-3; no reliable D call. The CDR3 spans 13 residues. Between the trimmed V and J ends, which lost 5 bases and 0 bases, there was a span of 5 bases. Germline V gene sequence: CDR1 SGHTA, CDR2 FQGTGA. CDR3 residues: CASSAYSGNTIYF. DNA for the CDR3: TGTGCCAGCAGCGCCTACTCTGGAAACACCATATATTTT.

The chain combines TRBV10-3 with TRBJ1-3, with TRBD1 matching over 9 bases. Germline CDR1 reads ENHRY; CDR2 reads SYGVKD. With 3 bases clipped from V and 0 bases from J, the junction kept 3 bases outside the gene matches. CDR3 length equals 16 residues. This chain's CDR3 is CAISEGTGTSGNTIYF. The DNA for the CDR3 is TGTGCCATCAGTGAAGGGACAGGGACCTCTGGAAACACCATATATTTT.

The V and J genes are TRBV7-3 and TRBJ2-2; 7 bases align to TRBD1. V was pared by 5 bases and J by 7 bases, with 13 bases of the junction left unmatched. The germline V gene has CDR1 SGHTA and CDR2 FQGTGA. This CDR3 spans 16 amino acids. In DNA, the CDR3 is TGTGCCAGCAGCCGACAGGGTGAGGTTGGAAGCGGGGAGCTGTTTTTT. Protein sequence: CASSRQGEVGSGELFF.

The chain recombines TRBV5-1 with TRBJ1-2; 7 bases are a match to TRBD1. The germline gives CDR1 SGHRS, CDR2 YFSETQ. J lost 7 bases, V lost 4 bases, and 16 bases had no gene match. This CDR3 is 16 amino acids long. CDR3 nucleotide sequence: TGCGCCAGCAGCCCAACGGGACAGACTGGAATGCGTGGCTACACCTTC. Amino acid sequence: CASSPTGQTGMRGYTF.

The rearrangement joins TRBV15 to TRBJ2-4, with D perhaps TRBD1 (6 bases). The ends were cut back, 0 bases at V and 3 bases at J, with 15 bases in the middle. The CDR3 spans 17 residues. The germline V gene has CDR1 LNHNV and CDR2 YYDKDF (reference sequence). CDR3 in DNA: TGTGCCACCAGCAGAGATCGGCCAGGGGTTGGCAAAAACATTCAGTACTTC. Translated, it gives CATSRDRPGVGKNIQYF.

The chain employs TRBV2 and TRBJ1-5; D gene uncertain. This CDR3 is 12 amino acids long. V was clipped by 3 bases and J by 7 bases, with 7 bases between them. Germline V gene lookup returns CDR1 SNHLY and CDR2 FYNNEI. CDR3 in amino acids: CASSDRRQPQHF. In DNA, the CDR3 is TGTGCCAGCAGTGATAGGCGACAGCCCCAGCATTTT.

The chain carries TRBV30 and TRBJ1-1; D is uncertain. Trimming took off 3 bases at V and 4 bases at J, with 12 bases between the two ends. CDR3 length equals 13 residues. CDR1 GTSNPN and CDR2 SVGIG come from the germline V gene (reference sequence). CDR3: CAWRRQLGTEAFF. Written as DNA, the CDR3 is TGTGCCTGGAGGAGGCAGTTGGGCACTGAAGCTTTCTTT.

The rearrangement links TRBV18 to TRBJ1-2; D is perhaps TRBD1 (5 bases). V dropped 5 bases and J dropped 10 bases, with 17 bases sitting between them. This CDR3 contains 13 residues. In germline, CDR1 is KGHSH, CDR2 LQKENI. The CDR3 is CASSAPGVRIYTF. Written as DNA, the CDR3 is TGTGCCAGCTCAGCGCCGGGGGTCCGAATCTACACCTTC.

This clone occurred once. The V and J genes are TRBV10-3 and TRBJ2-6; D is unclear. Germline CDR1 reads ENHRY; CDR2 reads SYGVKD. The V and J ends lost 7 bases and 6 bases respectively, with 19 bases between them. The CDR3 runs 16 residues. This CDR3 reads CAIKNGLGTEANVLTF. The CDR3 coding sequence is TGTGCCATCAAAAACGGGCTCGGAACTGAGGCCAACGTCCTGACTTTC.

The sample holds a few counts of this clone. The rearrangement joins TRBV28 to TRBJ2-1, with a weak D call TRBD1 (5 bases). CDR3 length equals 14 residues. V was cut by 9 bases and J by 1 base, with 13 bases left in between. Looked up from germline, CDR1 is MDHEN and CDR2 is SYDVKM. The CDR3 region has the DNA TGTGCCAGTTGGAAGACAGATTCCTACAATGAGCAGTTCTTC. Translation: CASWKTDSYNEQFF.

The gene calls are TRBV5-1 and TRBJ1-3; perhaps TRBD1 as D (5 bases). CDR1 is SGHRS, CDR2 YFSETQ, per germline. The CDR3 loop spans 14 amino acids. The V end lost 4 bases, the J end lost 0 bases, and 8 bases lay between the germline ends. The CDR3 DNA reads as TGCGCCAGCAGCCCGGGGGGCTCTGGAAACACCATATATTTT. It encodes CASSPGGSGNTIYF.

The rearrangement links TRBV20-1 to TRBJ1-2; D is uncertain. The V gene's germline CDR1 is DFQATT and CDR2 SNEGSKA (reference sequence). Deletions cut 4 bases from V and 4 bases from J, with 7 bases between. There are 11 residues in the CDR3. DNA for the CDR3: TGCAGTGCTAAAACCTTCTATGGCTACACCTTC. This translates into CSAKTFYGYTF.

The chain has TRBV28 and TRBJ2-3; D possibly corresponds to TRBD1 (6 bases). The length of the CDR3 is 16 residues. Germline values: CDR1 MDHEN, CDR2 SYDVKM. The ends were cut back, 6 bases at V and 2 bases at J, with 18 bases in the middle. The CDR3 DNA reads as TGTGCCAGCAGCAAGGGCGCAGGGGTCTACACAGATACGCAGTATTTT. It codes for CASSKGAGVYTDTQYF.

The chain combines TRBV5-1 with TRBJ2-7; perhaps TRBD2 as D (5 bases). Germline V gene sequence: CDR1 SGHRS, CDR2 YFSETQ. CDR3 length: 13 residues. Trimming left V 4 bases short and J 3 bases short, with 11 bases between. CDR3 coding DNA: TGCGCCAGCAGCCCGTACGGGGTCTACGAGCAGTACTTC. As protein: CASSPYGVYEQYF.

The count of this clone is one. CDR3 residues: CASRAGGKNTEAFF. Here the CDR3 DNA reads TGTGCCAGCAGAGCAGGGGGAAAGAACACTGAAGCTTTCTTT. V is TRBV6-1 and J is TRBJ1-1; 7 bases fit TRBD1. CDR3 length equals 14 residues. After removal of 6 bases from V and 1 base from J, the junction contained 5 bases not matched to a gene. The germline gives CDR1 MNHNS, CDR2 SASEGT.

The chain recombines TRBV5-6 with TRBJ1-1; tentative D call: TRBD1 (6 bases). Germline V gene sequence: CDR1 SGHDT, CDR2 YYEEEE. The CDR3 contains 14 residues. V lost 5 bases and J lost 1, with 12 bases in between. The CDR3 sequence: CASSSGTPNTEAFF. The CDR3 DNA follows: TGTGCCAGCAGTTCCGGGACACCGAACACTGAAGCTTTCTTT.

This chain links TRBV18 with TRBJ1-1; D gene ambiguous. The CDR3 runs to 13 residues. Germline V gene data show CDR1 as KGHSH and CDR2 as LQKENI. V dropped 5 bases and J dropped 2 bases, with 9 bases sitting between them. CDR3 nucleotides: TGTGCCAGCTCAGGGGATCTTAACACTGAAGCTTTCTTT. It is translated as CASSGDLNTEAFF.

V and J are TRBV7-2 and TRBJ2-5, with TRBD1 identical over 9 bases. The CDR3 is 14 residues long. CDR1 and CDR2 (germline): SGHTA, FQGNSA. Trimming took 5 bases from V and 5 from J; bases not matched to a gene: 6. The CDR3 DNA reads TGTGCCAGCAGCCCGGACAGGGGCGCGGAGACCCAGTACTTC. Its translation: CASSPDRGAETQYF.

This clone has only a few counts. V gene TRBV5-1 combines with J gene TRBJ1-3; D gene uncertain. The CDR3 has 15 amino acids. CDR1 is SGHRS, CDR2 YFSETQ, per germline. Trimming stripped 0 bases from V and 0 bases from J, with 7 bases between. The CDR3 protein is CASSLGDYSGNTIYF. In DNA, the CDR3 is TGCGCCAGCAGCTTGGGAGATTACTCTGGAAACACCATATATTTT.

V usage is TRBV19 and J usage is TRBJ1-5, with TRBD1 as a possible D gene (5 bases). Trimming left V 4 bases short and J 3 bases short, with 16 bases between. This CDR3 contains 16 residues. CDR1 is LNHDA, CDR2 SQIVND, per germline (reference sequence). The CDR3 loop is CASSKPGTPANQPQHF. CDR3 nucleotide sequence: TGTGCCAGTAGTAAACCGGGGACTCCTGCCAATCAGCCCCAGCATTTT.

The chain links TRBV29-1 to TRBJ1-1; 7 positions match TRBD1. The CDR3 extends over 13 amino acids. Trimming at V came to 7 bases and at J to 1 base, leaving 6 bases not matched to a gene. Germline CDR1 is SQVTM and CDR2 is ANQGSEA. Here the CDR3 reads CSERTGENTEAFF. The CDR3 nucleotides are TGCAGCGAACGGACAGGAGAGAACACTGAAGCTTTCTTT.

This rearrangement joins TRBV11-2 to TRBJ1-1; D gene unclear. Between the trimmed V and J ends, which lost 5 bases and 1 base, there was a span of 11 bases. The CDR3 runs 14 residues. Germline CDR1 is SGHAT and CDR2 is FQNNGV. CDR3 loop: CASSQQFQNTEAFF. As DNA, the CDR3 is TGTGCCAGCAGCCAGCAGTTTCAGAACACTGAAGCTTTCTTT.